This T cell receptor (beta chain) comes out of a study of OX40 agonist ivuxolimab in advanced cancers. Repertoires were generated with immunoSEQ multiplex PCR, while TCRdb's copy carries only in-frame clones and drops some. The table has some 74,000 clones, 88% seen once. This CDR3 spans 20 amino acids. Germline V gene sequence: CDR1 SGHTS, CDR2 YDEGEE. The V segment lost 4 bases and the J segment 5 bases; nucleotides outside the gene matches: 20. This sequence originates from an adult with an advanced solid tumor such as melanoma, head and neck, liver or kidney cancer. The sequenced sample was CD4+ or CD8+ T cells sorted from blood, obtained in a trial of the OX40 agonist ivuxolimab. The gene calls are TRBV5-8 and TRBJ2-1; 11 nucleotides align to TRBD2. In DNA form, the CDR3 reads TGTGCCAGCAGCCATTCGGTTGCCTATAGCGGGAGGGCCTGGGACAATGAGCAGTTCTTC. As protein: CASSHSVAYSGRAWDNEQFF.